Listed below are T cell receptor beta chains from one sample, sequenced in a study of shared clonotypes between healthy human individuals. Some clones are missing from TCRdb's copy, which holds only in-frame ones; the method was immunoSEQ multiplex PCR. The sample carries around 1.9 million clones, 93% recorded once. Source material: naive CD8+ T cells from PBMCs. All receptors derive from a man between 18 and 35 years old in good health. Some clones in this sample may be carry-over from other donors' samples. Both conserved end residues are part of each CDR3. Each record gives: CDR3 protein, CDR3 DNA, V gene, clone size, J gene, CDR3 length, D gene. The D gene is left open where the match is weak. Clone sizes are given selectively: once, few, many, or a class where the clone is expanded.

CASSFFGGPEQYF,TGTGCCAGCAGCTTCTTTGGCGGTCCCGAGCAGTACTTC,TRBV11-2,.,TRBJ2-7,13,.
CASSGKGQGIYNEQFF,TGCGCCAGCAGCGGCAAGGGACAGGGTATCTACAATGAGCAGTTCTTC,TRBV4-1,.,TRBJ2-1,16,TRBD1
CASSYTSSGNTIYF,TGTGCCAGCAGTTACACCAGCTCTGGAAACACCATATATTTT,TRBV6-5,.,TRBJ1-3,14,.
CASSLSSGRADTQYF,TGTGCCAGCAGTTTATCTAGCGGGAGGGCAGATACGCAGTATTTT,TRBV27,.,TRBJ2-3,15,TRBD2
CASSDYRDYEQYF,TGTGCCAGCAGTGATTACAGGGACTACGAGCAGTACTTC,TRBV2,.,TRBJ2-7,13,.
CASSQDSSSYEQYF,TGTGCCAGCAGCCAGGACTCGAGCTCCTACGAGCAGTACTTC,TRBV14,.,TRBJ2-7,14,.
CASTRGETQYF,TGTGCCAGCACGCGGGGGGAGACCCAGTACTTC,TRBV5-4,.,TRBJ2-5,11,TRBD2
CASSYRPGAAVTEAFF,TGTGCCAGCAGTTACAGGCCAGGGGCGGCGGTAACTGAAGCTTTCTTT,TRBV6-6,.,TRBJ1-1,16,.
CASSQEGGVQPQHF,TGTGCCAGCAGCCAAGAGGGGGGCGTGCAGCCCCAGCATTTT,TRBV4-2,.,TRBJ1-5,14,.
CASSVNRDVTDTQYF,TGTGCCAGCAGCGTAAACCGGGACGTCACAGATACGCAGTATTTT,TRBV9,.,TRBJ2-3,15,.
CASSLTGLTNNEQFF,TGTGCCAGCAGCTTAACGGGACTTACCAACAATGAGCAGTTCTTC,TRBV7-3,.,TRBJ2-1,15,.
CATSSRGQNEKLFF,TGTGCCACCAGCAGCCGTGGACAGAATGAAAAACTGTTTTTT,TRBV15,.,TRBJ1-4,14,.
CASRPDRSRNQPQHF,TGTGCCAGCAGACCGGACAGGAGTCGCAATCAGCCCCAGCATTTT,TRBV28,.,TRBJ1-5,15,TRBD1
CASSLEGVSGNTIYF,TGCGCCAGCAGCTTGGAAGGGGTCTCTGGAAACACCATATATTTT,TRBV5-1,.,TRBJ1-3,15,.
CASSQGQGYGYTF,TGTGCCAGCAGTCAGGGACAGGGCTATGGCTACACCTTC,TRBV7-6,.,TRBJ1-2,13,TRBD1
CASSDPPTRTSGTYEQYF,TGTGCCAGCAGTGATCCCCCTACACGGACTAGCGGGACCTACGAGCAGTACTTC,TRBV2,.,TRBJ2-7,18,TRBD2
CASRTDGSYEQYF,TGCGCCAGCAGAACGGACGGTTCCTACGAGCAGTACTTC,TRBV5-1,.,TRBJ2-7,13,.
CASRPAGPNQPQHF,TGTGCCAGTAGACCGGCGGGGCCAAATCAGCCCCAGCATTTT,TRBV19,.,TRBJ1-5,14,.
CASRKDKGQGALGAGPQHF,TGTGCCAGCCGCAAGGACAAGGGACAGGGGGCGCTTGGGGCAGGACCCCAGCATTTT,TRBV21-1,.,TRBJ1-5,19,.
CASSHITRTAPEAFF,TGCGCCAGCAGCCACATCACTCGGACAGCACCTGAAGCTTTCTTT,TRBV4-3,.,TRBJ1-1,15,.
CASSLSPWREGEYEQYF,TGTGCCAGCAGTTTATCCCCCTGGCGGGAAGGGGAATACGAGCAGTACTTC,TRBV27,.,TRBJ2-7,17,.
CASRDSAYNEQFF,TGTGCCAGTAGAGACAGCGCCTACAATGAGCAGTTCTTC,TRBV19,.,TRBJ2-1,13,.
CASSFSENGQETQYF,TGCGCCAGCAGCTTTAGCGAAAATGGTCAAGAGACCCAGTACTTC,TRBV5-1,once,TRBJ2-5,15,.
CASSVAGSPYNEQFF,TGTGCCAGCAGCGTAGCAGGGTCCCCCTACAATGAGCAGTTCTTC,TRBV9,.,TRBJ2-1,15,.
CASGLQVSGREKQYF,TGTGCCAGCGGATTACAAGTTAGCGGGAGGGAGAAGCAGTACTTC,TRBV7-9,.,TRBJ2-7,15,TRBD2
CAWSPSKGQPQHF,TGTGCCTGGAGTCCCTCCAAGGGTCAGCCCCAGCATTTT,TRBV30,few,TRBJ1-5,13,.
CASTRSGSSYNEQFF,TGTGCCAGCACGCGTAGCGGGAGCTCCTACAATGAGCAGTTCTTC,TRBV9,.,TRBJ2-1,15,TRBD2
CASSFRQGANYGYTF,TGTGCCAGCAGCTTCCGACAGGGAGCTAACTATGGCTACACCTTC,TRBV27,.,TRBJ1-2,15,TRBD1
CASSSATGASYNEQFF,TGCGCCAGCAGCTCCGCAACAGGGGCGTCCTACAATGAGCAGTTCTTC,TRBV5-1,once,TRBJ2-1,16,TRBD1
CASSQEGTPSGSYEQYF,TGTGCCAGCAGCCAAGAAGGGACGCCTAGCGGATCCTACGAGCAGTACTTC,TRBV4-2,.,TRBJ2-7,17,TRBD2
CASSEVGTGIYEQYF,TGCGCCAGCAGTGAGGTGGGGACAGGAATCTACGAGCAGTACTTC,TRBV10-1,.,TRBJ2-7,15,TRBD1
CASSLRAGSARAQYF,TGTGCCAGCAGCTTACGCGCGGGGAGCGCTAGGGCCCAGTACTTC,TRBV13,.,TRBJ2-5,15,.
CASSQVARQEVNYGYTF,TGTGCCAGCAGCCAAGTAGCAAGACAAGAGGTTAACTATGGCTACACCTTC,TRBV4-2,.,TRBJ1-2,17,.
CASSQETGTRYNEQFF,TGCGCCAGCAGCCAGGAAACCGGGACACGCTACAATGAGCAGTTCTTC,TRBV4-3,.,TRBJ2-1,16,.
CASSWAGGEETQYF,TGTGCCAGCAGTTGGGCGGGAGGGGAGGAGACCCAGTACTTC,TRBV28,.,TRBJ2-5,14,TRBD2
CASSGNPGQITYEQYF,TGTGCCAGCAGTGGGAACCCGGGACAGATCACCTACGAGCAGTACTTC,TRBV2,once,TRBJ2-7,16,TRBD1
CASRGDRAEAFF,TGTGCCAGCAGGGGGGACAGGGCTGAAGCTTTCTTT,TRBV2,few,TRBJ1-1,12,TRBD1
CASSLRDYGYTF,TGTGCCAGCAGCTTACGAGACTATGGCTACACCTTC,TRBV7-8,.,TRBJ1-2,12,.
CASSLVGGGPLYNEQFF,TGTGCCAGCAGCTTAGTAGGAGGGGGACCCCTATACAATGAGCAGTTCTTC,TRBV11-2,.,TRBJ2-1,17,.
CASSAYSTGTLYEQYF,TGTGCCAGCAGTGCCTATAGTACCGGGACACTATACGAGCAGTACTTC,TRBV6-1,.,TRBJ2-7,16,.
CASSDGRGHGYTF,TGCGCCAGCAGTGATGGCCGGGGCCATGGCTACACCTTC,TRBV10-1,.,TRBJ1-2,13,.
CAISGDVQLPAEAFF,TGTGCCATCAGTGGCGACGTACAGTTGCCCGCTGAAGCTTTCTTT,TRBV10-3,.,TRBJ1-1,15,.
CASSLDSNQPQHF,TGTGCCAGCAGTCTGGATAGCAATCAGCCCCAGCATTTT,TRBV27,.,TRBJ1-5,13,.
CASSSHPLSSGSRYNEQFF,TGTGCCAGCAGCTCCCACCCCCTCTCTAGCGGGAGTAGATACAATGAGCAGTTCTTC,TRBV7-9,.,TRBJ2-1,19,TRBD2
CASSPGTGGFEAFF,TGTGCCAGCAGTCCCGGGACAGGGGGTTTTGAAGCTTTCTTT,TRBV7-9,.,TRBJ1-1,14,TRBD1
CASSIFGGLETQYF,TGTGCCAGTAGTATATTTGGGGGGCTGGAGACCCAGTACTTC,TRBV19,.,TRBJ2-5,14,.
CASRTSYRGLRGYEQYF,TGCGCCAGCAGGACAAGCTACAGGGGGCTTCGTGGCTACGAGCAGTACTTC,TRBV5-1,.,TRBJ2-7,17,TRBD1
CASREGPLYNEQFF,TGTGCCAGCCGGGAGGGCCCACTCTACAATGAGCAGTTCTTC,TRBV6-6,.,TRBJ2-1,14,TRBD2
CASRAVGTDTQYF,TGTGCCAGCAGGGCCGTCGGCACAGATACGCAGTATTTT,TRBV6-5,.,TRBJ2-3,13,.
CASSLAGTGGGDEQYF,TGCGCCAGCAGCTTGGCCGGGACAGGGGGCGGCGACGAGCAGTACTTC,TRBV5-1,.,TRBJ2-7,16,TRBD1
CASSLLPGPTNEKLFF,TGTGCCAGCAGTTTACTTCCGGGCCCAACTAATGAAAAACTGTTTTTT,TRBV27,.,TRBJ1-4,16,.
CASRSGTDLSYEQYF,TGTGCCAGCAGAAGCGGGACTGACCTCTCCTACGAGCAGTACTTC,TRBV14,.,TRBJ2-7,15,TRBD2